Listed below are T cell receptor beta chains from one sample, sequenced in a study of cytomegalovirus exposure and HLA in healthy donors. TCRdb's copy holds only in-frame clones and misses some; the assay was immunoSEQ multiplex PCR. This sample has some 120,000 clones, with roughly 83% found just once. The source material was PBMCs. These receptor sequences come from a young man in good health and CMV-seropositive. CDR3s include the opening cysteine and the closing phenylalanine or tryptophan. The D gene is left open where the match is weak. Rows may omit the clone size; those that give it use once, few, many or a size class.

>TRBD2|few|TRBJ2-7|TRBV5-1
TGCGCCAGCAGCTTGTTTAGCGGGAGGGACGAGCAGTACTTC
CASSLFSGRDEQYF
>-|few|TRBJ1-2|TRBV2
TGTGCCAGTATACCCAGGGTCGGCTATGGCTACACCTTC
CASIPRVGYGYTF
>TRBD1|-|TRBJ2-5|TRBV7-3
TGTGCCAGCAGCTCCGCGGGGCCAGGGGGCCGGGAGACCCAGTACTTC
CASSSAGPGGRETQYF
>TRBD2|-|TRBJ2-2|TRBV7-2
TGTGCCAGCAGCTTAAACGGGGGGTCCCCCGGGGAGCTGTTTTTT
CASSLNGGSPGELFF
>TRBD2|-|TRBJ2-3|TRBV7-2
TGTGCCAGCACCCGTCCGGGAGGGAACACAGATACGCAGTATTTT
CASTRPGGNTDTQYF
>-|-|TRBJ2-1|TRBV30
TGTGCCTGGAGCACGAGGACAGTTCTTACATCAGACAATGAGCAGTTCTTC
CAWSTRTVLTSDNEQFF
>-|-|TRBJ2-1|TRBV5-1
TGCGCCAGCCGGGACTCGAGCTCCTACAATGAGCAGTTCTTC
CASRDSSSYNEQFF
>-|-|TRBJ2-3|TRBV30
TGTGCCTGGAATACAGGGAGTATCACAGATACGCAGTATTTT
CAWNTGSITDTQYF
>-|-|TRBJ2-7|TRBV27
TGTGCCAGCAGTTTATTGGCCGGGACTGAACAAAACGAGCAGTACTTC
CASSLLAGTEQNEQYF
>TRBD1|-|TRBJ2-1|TRBV25-1
TGTGCCACTACCGAGGGGGCCAGGGATGAGCAGTTCTTC
CATTEGARDEQFF
>-|-|TRBJ1-2|TRBV30
TGTGCCTGGAGTGTGACAGACCCTTCTGGCGGCTACACCTTC
CAWSVTDPSGGYTF
>TRBD1|-|TRBJ2-2|TRBV5-1
TGCGCCAGCAGCGGTGGGACAGTTGCGAACACCGGGGAGCTGTTTTTT
CASSGGTVANTGELFF
>-|few|TRBJ1-2|TRBV11-1
TGTGCCAGCACCCGGACAGCTGGCTATGGCTACACCTTC
CASTRTAGYGYTF
>TRBD1|-|TRBJ2-4|TRBV4-3
TGCGCCAGCAGCCGTACAGGGGACGCCAAAAACAGTCAGTACTTC
CASSRTGDAKNSQYF
>TRBD2|-|TRBJ2-1|TRBV7-8
TGTGCCAGCAGCTTACCTTACCGACTAGCGGGCCGACGGGGGAATGAGCAGTTCTTC
CASSLPYRLAGRRGNEQFF
>TRBD2|-|TRBJ2-3|TRBV5-4
TGTGCCAGCAGTCCGAGCGGGAGACCCACAGATACGCAGTATTTT
CASSPSGRPTDTQYF
>-|-|TRBJ2-5|TRBV5-1
TGCGCCAGCGTTGCGGGGTCAACCCAAGAGACCCAGTACTTC
CASVAGSTQETQYF
>TRBD1|-|TRBJ2-7|TRBV18
TGTGCCAGCTCACCACGGGAGACAGGGGGTCTTCGTCTGTCCTACGAGCAGTACTTC
CASSPRETGGLRLSYEQYF
>-|-|TRBJ2-3|TRBV7-9
TGTGCCGGAGAGGCGCGTACGCAGTATTTT
CAGEARTQYF
>-|-|TRBJ1-4|TRBV28
TGTGCCAGCAAGGAACAGGGATCTAATGAAAAACTGTTTTTT
CASKEQGSNEKLFF
>-|-|TRBJ1-6|TRBV11-2
TGTGCCAGCAGCTTACAGGCAGGACTTAATTCACCCCTCCACTTT
CASSLQAGLNSPLHF
>-|-|TRBJ1-1|TRBV7-9
TGTGCCAGCAGCTCCCTCGTGGGGGCTGGCACTGAAGCTTTCTTT
CASSSLVGAGTEAFF
>TRBD1|-|TRBJ1-2|TRBV27
TGTGCCAGCAGTTTAAAGGGACAGGGAAACTATGGCTACACCTTC
CASSLKGQGNYGYTF
>TRBD2|-|TRBJ2-7|TRBV10-3
TGTGCCATCAGTGAGTCCGGGACTAGCGGCAGCTCCTACGAGCAGTACTTC
CAISESGTSGSSYEQYF
>TRBD1|few|TRBJ1-2|TRBV6-4
TGTGCCAGCAGTGAAACCGGGACAGGAGGAGGCTACACCTTC
CASSETGTGGGYTF
>TRBD2|-|TRBJ2-1|TRBV9
TGTGCCAGCAGCCCCCTGCTGCGGGGGGTCTACAATGAGCAGTTCTTC
CASSPLLRGVYNEQFF
>TRBD2|few|TRBJ2-7|TRBV18
TGTGCCAGCGCCTCTAGCGGGAGCTACGAGCAGTACTTC
CASASSGSYEQYF
>TRBD1|-|TRBJ1-4|TRBV28
TGTGCCAGTATGACAGGGGGCGATGAAAAACTGTTTTTT
CASMTGGDEKLFF
>-|-|TRBJ2-7|TRBV11-3
TGTGCCAGCAGCTTAGATCTCTTGACAGAGCCCTACGAGCAGTACTTC
CASSLDLLTEPYEQYF
>TRBD1|-|TRBJ1-2|TRBV5-4
TGTGCCAGCAGCCCGGTCCCGACAGGGGGCTCATATGGCTACACCTTC
CASSPVPTGGSYGYTF
>-|few|TRBJ1-2|TRBV5-1
TGCGCCAGCAGCTTGTCCACTGACAGCCACTATGGCTACACCTTC
CASSLSTDSHYGYTF
>-|-|TRBJ2-3|TRBV6-4
TGTGCCAGCAGACAGGCGGGGACAGATACGCAGTATTTT
CASRQAGTDTQYF
>-|-|TRBJ1-5|TRBV27
TGTGCCAGTGCTCTGACAGTCAATCAGCCCCAGCATTTT
CASALTVNQPQHF
>TRBD1|-|TRBJ2-2|TRBV4-1
TGCGCCAGCAGCCAAGGGATGTACAGGGGAACCGGGGAGCTGTTTTTT
CASSQGMYRGTGELFF
>TRBD2|-|TRBJ2-3|TRBV4-2
TGTGCCAGCAGCCAAGAAATTTCTAGCGGGGGCCAAGATACGCAGTATTTT
CASSQEISSGGQDTQYF
>TRBD1|-|TRBJ1-2|TRBV18
TGTGCCAGCTCAGACGGACAGGGTTACGGCTACACCTTC
CASSDGQGYGYTF
>TRBD2|-|TRBJ2-1|TRBV6-5
TGTGCCAGCAGACATTCTAGCGGGAGTACCCATGAGCAGTTCTTC
CASRHSSGSTHEQFF
>TRBD1|-|TRBJ1-1|TRBV6-4
TGTGCCAGCAGTGAGGACAGGTTGAACACTGAAGCTTTCTTT
CASSEDRLNTEAFF
>-|-|TRBJ2-7|TRBV18
TGTGCCAGCTCACCACGACAGTACTACGAGCAGTACTTC
CASSPRQYYEQYF
>-|-|TRBJ1-4|TRBV5-6
TGTGCCAGCAGCTTGGCCGGCAGGGGAAGGGAAAAACTGTTTTTT
CASSLAGRGREKLFF
>-|-|TRBJ1-6|TRBV27
TGTGCCAGCAGTTCCTTCTTTGCCGAGAGTAATTCACCCCTCCACTTT
CASSSFFAESNSPLHF
>-|-|TRBJ2-6|TRBV4-2
TGTGCCAGCAGCCAAGAGCAGGACTCTGGGGCCAACGTCCTGACTTTC
CASSQEQDSGANVLTF
>TRBD1|-|TRBJ1-1|TRBV9
TGTGCCAGCAGCGTAGAGGGGACAGGGGGCGCTGAAGCTTTCTTT
CASSVEGTGGAEAFF
>TRBD2|-|TRBJ2-1|TRBV4-3
TGCGCCAGCAGCCAAGATTTCGGCGGGGGGGCCGTTTACAATGAGCAGTTCTTC
CASSQDFGGGAVYNEQFF
>-|-|TRBJ2-2|TRBV7-3
TGTGCCAGCAGCTTGATACCCGGGACACTTACCACCGGGGAGCTGTTTTTT
CASSLIPGTLTTGELFF
>-|-|TRBJ2-7|TRBV2
TGTGCCAGCATCGAGCGGAGGGGACTGCTCTACGAGCAGTACTTC
CASIERRGLLYEQYF
>-|few|TRBJ1-3|TRBV30
TGTGCCTGGAAGAAGCAGGGATACTCTGGAAACACCATATATTTT
CAWKKQGYSGNTIYF
>-|few|TRBJ2-6|TRBV11-3
TGTGCCAGCACTTGGAGCTCTGGGGCCAACGTCCTGACTTTC
CASTWSSGANVLTF